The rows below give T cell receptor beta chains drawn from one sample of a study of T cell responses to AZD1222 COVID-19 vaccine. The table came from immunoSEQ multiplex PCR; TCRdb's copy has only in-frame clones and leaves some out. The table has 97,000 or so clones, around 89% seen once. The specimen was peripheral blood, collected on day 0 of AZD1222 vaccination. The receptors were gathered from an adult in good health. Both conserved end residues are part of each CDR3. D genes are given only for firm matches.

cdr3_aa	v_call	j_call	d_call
CASSRLTSTDTQYF	TRBV27	TRBJ2-3	-
CASSRARVGGYTF	TRBV14	TRBJ1-2	-
CASSREYNEQFF	TRBV12-3/TRBV12-4	TRBJ2-1	-
CASSYSRTEAFF	TRBV6-5	TRBJ1-1	-
CASSLSGRVVTDTQYF	TRBV5-1	TRBJ2-3	TRBD2
CASSLIGVDSNQPQHF	TRBV28	TRBJ1-5	-
CASSQGLREQYF	TRBV3-1/TRBV3-2	TRBJ2-7	-
CASRGDTLGLYSNQPQHF	TRBV28	TRBJ1-5	-
CASSAGIRSYEQYF	TRBV2	TRBJ2-7	-
CASSSKDRNEQFF	TRBV11-3	TRBJ2-1	-
CASSSDSYNEQFF	TRBV19	TRBJ2-1	-
CASSPNGGQGGNEQFF	TRBV19	TRBJ2-1	TRBD1
CASSAPLLGGDYGYTF	TRBV19	TRBJ1-2	-
CASSGGTLKGGNTIYF	TRBV5-6	TRBJ1-3	-
CASRLPGNSPLHF	TRBV27	TRBJ1-6	-
CASSMDRVDQPQHF	TRBV2	TRBJ1-5	TRBD1
CAWSPQYNSPLHF	TRBV30	TRBJ1-6	-
CASSLAVANYGYTF	TRBV7-2	TRBJ1-2	-
CASSLDGGRGASGNTIYF	TRBV5-1	TRBJ1-3	-
CAWSLEGAGQYF	TRBV30	TRBJ2-3	-
CSVHALRQNGYTF	TRBV29-1	TRBJ1-2	-
CASSLEGTALTIDTQYF	TRBV7-2	TRBJ2-3	TRBD1